These 18 T cell receptor beta chains originate from one sample sequenced in a study of post-analysis software for immune sequencing data. Study-level results: Five or six TRBV segments, including TRBV5-6, TRBV5-1 and TRBV20-1, were more frequent in patients than controls.

These receptors have no identified antigens. The library was made from cDNA and included unique molecular identifiers. TCRdb ran MiXCR on the PCR reads and lists one entry per CDR3 protein. The sample holds 380,000 or so distinct CDR3 sequences, approximately 38% seen once. The sample was blood. These receptors all come from a girl aged 10 to 17 with multiple sclerosis.

The chain combines TRBV5-6 with TRBJ2-5, with D possibly TRBD2 on 7 matching bases. CDR1 SGHDT and CDR2 YYEEEE come from the germline V gene. V was clipped by 2 bases and J by 13 bases, with 15 bases between them. This CDR3 has 12 amino acids. CDR3 residues: CASSFPGGPRYF. CDR3 sequence (DNA): TGTGCCAGCAGCTTCCCCGGGGGGCCTCGGTACTTC.

This rearrangement joins TRBV5-1 to TRBJ2-1, with 7 bases identical to TRBD2. From germline, CDR1 is SGHRS and CDR2 YFSETQ. CDR3 size: 12 residues. The junction had 1 base not matched to a gene; V was cut back by 4 bases and J by 6 bases. The CDR3 is CASSGGGNEQFF. CDR3 bases: TGCGCCAGCAGCGGCGGGGGCAATGAGCAGTTCTTC.

The chain uses TRBV28 and TRBJ2-4; 10 bases fit TRBD1. The tail of the sequence fits TRBJ2-7 better, so the J call may be wrong. The CDR3 runs 14 residues. Germline loops: CDR1 MDHEN, CDR2 SYDVKM. CDR3 in amino acids: CASSQGQGNGEQYF. CDR3 in DNA: TGTGCCAGCAGTCAGGGACAGGGGAATGGCGAGCAGTACTTC.

This clonotype was picked up one time. The chain has TRBV20-1 and TRBJ2-1; no clear D gene. Germline lookup yields CDR1 DFQATT and CDR2 SNEGSKA (reference sequence). V was trimmed by 1 base and J by 7 bases, leaving 5 bases between them. The CDR3 consists of 11 residues. The CDR3 nucleotides are TGCAGTGCTAGAGTTTTTAATGAGCAGTTCTTC. Translation: CSARVFNEQFF.

The chain recombines TRBV29-1 with TRBJ1-1; D gene uncertain. With 4 bases removed from V and 0 bases from J, the gap between germline ends came to 9 bases. Germline V gives CDR1 SQVTM, CDR2 ANQGSEA. The CDR3 covers 13 residues. In nucleotides, the CDR3 is TGCAGCGTTGTATCTCTCATGAACACTGAAGCTTTCTTT. Protein sequence: CSVVSLMNTEAFF.

This clonotype was seen a few times. The rearrangement links TRBV6-6 to TRBJ2-6; D unclear. CDR1 MNHNY and CDR2 SVGAGI come from the germline V gene (reference sequence). The CDR3 totals 16 residues. Trimming removed 2 bases at V and 0 bases at J, with 8 bases between. Here the CDR3 DNA reads TGTGCCAGCAGTTACCCACAGTACTCTGGGGCCAACGTCCTGACTTTC. It is translated as CASSYPQYSGANVLTF.

The chain carries TRBV5-1 and TRBJ2-5, with 7 bases aligning to TRBD2. Per the germline V gene, CDR1 is SGHRS and CDR2 is YFSETQ. V lost 6 bases to trimming and J lost 3 bases; unmatched junction nucleotides: 8. The length of the CDR3 is 14 residues. The CDR3 nucleotides read TGCGCCAGCATCCCAGGCGGGGGAGAAGAGACCCAGTACTTC. Protein: CASIPGGGEETQYF.

The V gene is TRBV2, the J gene TRBJ2-7; 8 bases are shared with TRBD1. Germline CDR1 is SNHLY and CDR2 is FYNNEI. This CDR3 is 14 amino acids long. Trimming took 4 bases from V and 2 from J; bases not matched to a gene: 4. CDR3 region: CASSGQGSPYEQYF. The CDR3 nucleotides read TGTGCCAGCAGTGGACAGGGGAGCCCCTACGAGCAGTACTTC.

The J gene is TRBJ2-3, the V gene TRBV11-2, with TRBD2 matching 16 bases. The CDR3 consists of 20 residues. In germline, CDR1 is SGHAT, CDR2 FQNNGV. V shed 5 bases, J shed 3 bases, and the junction held 14 bases outside the gene matches. CDR3: CASSPGTSGGGLAGTDTQYF. CDR3 sequence (DNA): TGTGCCAGCAGCCCTGGGACTAGCGGGGGGGGACTAGCGGGGACAGATACGCAGTATTTT. Complete variable domain (other parts from reference TRBV11-2 and TRBJ2-3): EAGVAQSPRYKIIEKRQSVAFWCNPISGHATLYWYQQILGQGPKLLIQFQNNGVVDDSQLPKDRFSAERLKGVDSTLKIQPAKLEDSAVYLCASSPGTSGGGLAGTDTQYFGPGTRLTVL.

V gene TRBV4-2 combines with J gene TRBJ2-3, with D perhaps TRBD2 (6 bases). The CDR3 totals 18 residues. V was cut by 1 base and J by 0 bases, with 17 bases left in between. The germline V gene encodes CDR1 LGHNA and CDR2 YNFKEQ. CDR3 protein: CASSQVRGLKASTDTQYF. The CDR3 bases are TGTGCCAGCAGCCAAGTTAGGGGACTTAAAGCTAGCACAGATACGCAGTATTTT.

In its sample, this clonotype was seen a few times. This sequence joins TRBV6-6 and TRBJ1-2; 10 positions match TRBD1. This CDR3 spans 17 amino acids. J gave up 1 base and V 5 bases, and 10 bases lay outside the gene matches. Germline values: CDR1 MNHNY, CDR2 SVGAGI (reference sequence). CDR3 in DNA: TGTGCCAGCAGTAAACACCGGGACAGGGGTTTTAACTATGGCTACACCTTC. Residues: CASSKHRDRGFNYGYTF.

This clonotype was picked up a small number of times. The chain has TRBV20-1 and TRBJ2-5, with D uncertain. The tail of the sequence fits TRBJ2-7 better, so the J call may be wrong. Germline assignment: CDR1 DFQATT and CDR2 SNEGSKA (reference sequence). The CDR3 is made up of 11 amino acids. CDR3 in DNA: TGCAGTGCCGCGCAGGTGAGCGAGCAGTACTTC. This gives the protein CSAAQVSEQYF.

In this sample, this clonotype turned up many times. The rearrangement joins TRBV20-1 to TRBJ2-1; D may be TRBD1 (5 bases). Germline V gene lookup returns CDR1 DFQATT and CDR2 SNEGSKA (reference sequence). The CDR3 contains 12 residues. The V gene lost 6 bases and the J gene lost 3 bases, with 9 bases spanning the gap. Here the CDR3 reads CSAQGLYNEQFF. For the CDR3, the DNA is TGCAGTGCGCAGGGTCTCTACAATGAGCAGTTCTTC.

This clonotype occurred many times. The chain has TRBV7-2 and TRBJ2-7; 7 nucleotides align to TRBD2. Germline V gives CDR1 SGHTA, CDR2 FQGNSA. The CDR3 runs 14 residues. V lost 4 bases to trimming and J lost 0 bases; unmatched junction nucleotides: 3. Here the CDR3 reads CASSSGGISYEQYF. The CDR3 nucleotides read TGTGCCAGCAGCTCCGGGGGGATCTCCTACGAGCAGTACTTC.

In regard to this clonotype: One base away lies a much larger clone, so this may be a sequencing read error. The chain is built from TRBV7-9 and TRBJ1-4; D gene ambiguous. The V end was cut by 6 bases, the J end by 12 bases, with 17 bases between. The CDR3 length is 13 residues. The V gene's germline CDR1 is SEHNR and CDR2 FQNEAQ (reference sequence). The DNA of the CDR3 is TGTGCCAGCAGACGGGAGGCGGAGGAAGAACTGTTTTTT. This gives the protein CASRREAEEELFF. The full variable domain, in which reference TRBV7-9 and TRBJ1-4 provide the parts outside the CDR3, is DTGVSQNPRHKITKRGQNVTFRCDPISEHNRLYWYRQTLGQGPEFLTYFQNEAQLEKSRLLSDRFSAERPKGSFSTLEIQRTEQGDSAMYLCASRREAEEELFFGSGTQLSVL.

The chain joins TRBV5-5 to TRBJ2-5; maybe TRBD2 (6 bases). The germline gives CDR1 SGHKS, CDR2 YYEKEE (reference sequence). V dropped 4 bases and J dropped 9 bases, with 10 bases sitting between them. CDR3 length equals 11 residues. CDR3: CASSLGTSQYF. The DNA for the CDR3 is TGTGCCAGCAGCCTCGGGACTTCCCAGTACTTC. The full variable domain, its missing parts supplied by reference TRBV5-5 and TRBJ2-5, is DAGVTQSPTHLIKTRGQQVTLRCSPISGHKSVSWYQQVLGQGPQFIFQYYEKEERGRGNFPDRFSARQFPNYSSELNVNALLLGDSALYLCASSLGTSQYFGPGTRLLVL.

This clonotype has just a few counts. CDR3 sequence: CASEPTGANTEAFF. The CDR3 region has the DNA TGCGCCAGCGAACCGACAGGGGCGAACACTGAAGCTTTCTTT. The chain combines TRBV10-2 with TRBJ1-1; TRBD1 agrees at 8 bases. Germline-derived CDR1 and CDR2 are WSHSY and SAAADI. The CDR3 runs 14 residues. V lost 8 bases and J lost 1; bases outside the gene matches: 6.

The V call is TRBV6-2 or TRBV6-3, the J call TRBJ2-3; the match to TRBD1 covers 10 bases. CDR1 and CDR2 from the germline V gene are MNHEY and SVGEGT. This CDR3 comprises 16 residues. The V gene end was trimmed by 5 bases and the J gene end by 6 bases; junction bases not matched to a gene: 11. The CDR3 DNA reads TGTGCCAGCAGTCGAACTCGACAGGGGGCTGGTGATACGCAGTATTTT. Translation: CASSRTRQGAGDTQYF.